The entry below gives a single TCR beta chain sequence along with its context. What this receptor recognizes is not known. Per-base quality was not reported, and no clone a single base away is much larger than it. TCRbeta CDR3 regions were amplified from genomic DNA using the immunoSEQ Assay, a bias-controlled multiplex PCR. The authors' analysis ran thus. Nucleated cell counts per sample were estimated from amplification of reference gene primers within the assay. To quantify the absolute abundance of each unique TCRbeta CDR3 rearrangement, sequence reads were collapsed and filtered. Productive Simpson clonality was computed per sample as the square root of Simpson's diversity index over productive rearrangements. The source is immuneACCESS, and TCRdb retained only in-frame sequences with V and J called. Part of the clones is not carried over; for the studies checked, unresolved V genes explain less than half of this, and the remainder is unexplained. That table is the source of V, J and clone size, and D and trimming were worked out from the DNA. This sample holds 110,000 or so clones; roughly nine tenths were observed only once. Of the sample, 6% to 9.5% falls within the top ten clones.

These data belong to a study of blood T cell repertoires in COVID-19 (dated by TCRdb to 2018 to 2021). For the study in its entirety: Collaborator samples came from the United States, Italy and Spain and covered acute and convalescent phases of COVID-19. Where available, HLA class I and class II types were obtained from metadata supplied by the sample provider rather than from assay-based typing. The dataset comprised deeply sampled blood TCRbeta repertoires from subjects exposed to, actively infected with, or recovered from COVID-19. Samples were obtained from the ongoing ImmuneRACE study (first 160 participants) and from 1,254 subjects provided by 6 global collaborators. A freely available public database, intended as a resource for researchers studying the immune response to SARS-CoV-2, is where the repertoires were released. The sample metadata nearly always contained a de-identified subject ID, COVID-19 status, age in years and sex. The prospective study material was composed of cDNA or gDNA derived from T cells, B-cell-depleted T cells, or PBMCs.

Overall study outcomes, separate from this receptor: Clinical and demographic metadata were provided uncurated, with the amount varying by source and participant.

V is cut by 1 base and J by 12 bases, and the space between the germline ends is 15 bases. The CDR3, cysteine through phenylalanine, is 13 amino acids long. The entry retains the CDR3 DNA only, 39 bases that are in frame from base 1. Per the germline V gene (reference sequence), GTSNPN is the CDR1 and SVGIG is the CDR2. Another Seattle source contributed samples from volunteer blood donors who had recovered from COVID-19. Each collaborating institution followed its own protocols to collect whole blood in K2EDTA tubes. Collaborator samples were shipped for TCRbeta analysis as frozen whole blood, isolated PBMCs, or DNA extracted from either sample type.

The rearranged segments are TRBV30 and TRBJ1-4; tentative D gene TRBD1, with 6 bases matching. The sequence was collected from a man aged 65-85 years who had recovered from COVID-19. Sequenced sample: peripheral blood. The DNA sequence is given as TGTGCCTGGAGTGACTTCGGACAGTTCGAACTGTTTTTT. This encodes CAWSDFGQFELFF.